Listed below are T cell receptor gamma chains from one sample, sequenced in a study of intestinal T cells in coeliac disease. TCRdb re-called clones from the multiplex PCR reads via CATT. Among 650 to 750 gamma-chain clones, roughly 45% were seen once, and the ten largest hold 16%. Sequencing was performed on a duodenal biopsy. The source of these receptors is a human donor with celiac disease. Both conserved end residues are part of each CDR3. The order of the fields is V gene, clone size, J gene, CDR3 protein, CDR3 DNA. Some rows mark clone size as missing; the rest say once, few, many or name a class of expanded clone.

v_call: TRGV2; clone_size: .; j_call: TRGJP2; cdr3_aa: CATWDGLSLMSSDWIKTF; cdr3_nt: TGTGCCACCTGGGACGGGCTGTCTCTTATGAGTAGTGATTGGATCAAGACGTTT
v_call: TRGV10; clone_size: .; j_call: TRGJ1/TRGJ2; cdr3_aa: CAGVGLNPAGRYKKLF; cdr3_nt: TGTGCTGGCGTGGGATTAAACCCCGCCGGTAGGTATAAGAAACTCTTT
v_call: TRGV8; clone_size: large; j_call: TRGJ1/TRGJ2; cdr3_aa: CATWDQIGPYKLF; cdr3_nt: TGTGCCACCTGGGATCAGATCGGGCCATACAAACTCTTT
v_call: TRGV10; clone_size: .; j_call: TRGJP1; cdr3_aa: CAAWVPLGWFKIF; cdr3_nt: TGTGCTGCGTGGGTACCACTTGGTTGGTTCAAGATATTT
v_call: TRGV10; clone_size: .; j_call: TRGJ1/TRGJ2; cdr3_aa: CAAWDYYKKLF; cdr3_nt: TGTGCTGCGTGGGATTATTATAAAAAACTCTTT
v_call: TRGV10; clone_size: once; j_call: TRGJ1/TRGJ2; cdr3_aa: CAAWDYRSGVYKKLF; cdr3_nt: TGTGCTGCGTGGGATTATAGGTCGGGGGTTTATAAGAAACTCTTT
v_call: TRGV2; clone_size: few; j_call: TRGJP1; cdr3_aa: CATWPWTIIFPYTTGWFKIF; cdr3_nt: TGTGCCACCTGGCCTTGGACGATCATTTTTCCATATACCACTGGTTGGTTCAAGATATTT
v_call: TRGV8; clone_size: .; j_call: TRGJ1/TRGJ2; cdr3_aa: CATWDSAYYKKLF; cdr3_nt: TGTGCCACCTGGGACTCTGCTTATTATAAGAAACTCTTT
v_call: TRGV8; clone_size: once; j_call: TRGJ1/TRGJ2; cdr3_aa: CATWTFNKKLF; cdr3_nt: TGTGCCACCTGGACCTTTAATAAGAAACTCTTT
v_call: TRGV9; clone_size: few; j_call: TRGJ1/TRGJ2; cdr3_aa: CAPYYKKLF; cdr3_nt: TGTGCCCCCTATTATAAGAAACTCTTT
v_call: TRGV2; clone_size: .; j_call: TRGJ1/TRGJ2; cdr3_aa: CATWRAEKLF; cdr3_nt: TGTGCCACCTGGAGGGCGGAGAAACTCTTT
v_call: TRGV11; clone_size: few; j_call: TRGJ1/TRGJ2; cdr3_aa: CACCHIKKLF; cdr3_nt: TGTGCCTGCTGTCATATAAAGAAACTCTTT
v_call: TRGV8; clone_size: once; j_call: TRGJ1/TRGJ2; cdr3_aa: CATWTLIMKLF; cdr3_nt: TGTGCCACCTGGACCTTAATAATGAAACTCTTT
v_call: TRGV4; clone_size: .; j_call: TRGJ1/TRGJ2; cdr3_aa: CATGNRGLNKKLF; cdr3_nt: TGTGCCACTGGGAACCGAGGGTTGAATAAGAAACTCTTT
v_call: TRGV8; clone_size: large; j_call: TRGJ1/TRGJ2; cdr3_aa: CATWDSHYYKKLF; cdr3_nt: TGTGCCACCTGGGATAGCCATTATTATAAGAAACTCTTT
v_call: TRGV2; clone_size: large; j_call: TRGJ1/TRGJ2; cdr3_aa: CATIKQYRYKKLF; cdr3_nt: TGTGCCACCATTAAACAGTACAGGTATAAGAAACTCTTT
v_call: TRGV10; clone_size: .; j_call: TRGJ1/TRGJ2; cdr3_aa: CAAFTYKKLF; cdr3_nt: TGTGCTGCGTTCACTTATAAGAAACTCTTT
v_call: TRGV10; clone_size: .; j_call: TRGJ1/TRGJ2; cdr3_aa: CAAWELSGGSYKKLF; cdr3_nt: TGTGCTGCGTGGGAGTTATCTGGGGGATCTTATAAGAAACTCTTT
v_call: TRGV3; clone_size: .; j_call: TRGJ1/TRGJ2; cdr3_aa: CATWGRGKLF; cdr3_nt: TGTGCCACCTGGGGACGGGGGAAACTCTTT
v_call: TRGV5; clone_size: .; j_call: TRGJ1/TRGJ2; cdr3_aa: CATWDTQKLF; cdr3_nt: TGTGCCACCTGGGACACCCAGAAACTCTTT
v_call: TRGV9; clone_size: .; j_call: TRGJP2; cdr3_aa: CASLTFYSSDWIKTF; cdr3_nt: TGTGCCTCACTTACATTTTATAGTAGTGATTGGATCAAGACGTTT
v_call: TRGV10; clone_size: .; j_call: TRGJ1/TRGJ2; cdr3_aa: CAAFVYYKKLF; cdr3_nt: TGTGCTGCGTTTGTTTATTATAAGAAACTCTTT
v_call: TRGV8; clone_size: large; j_call: TRGJ1/TRGJ2; cdr3_aa: CATWDNGYKKLF; cdr3_nt: TGTGCCACCTGGGATAATGGTTATAAGAAACTCTTT
v_call: TRGV3; clone_size: .; j_call: TRGJ1/TRGJ2; cdr3_aa: CATWDRPFRHKKLF; cdr3_nt: TGTGCCACCTGGGACCGCCCCTTTAGGCATAAGAAACTCTTT
v_call: TRGV10; clone_size: .; j_call: TRGJP1; cdr3_aa: CAAWDLRGIGARTLVWFKIF; cdr3_nt: TGTGCTGCGTGGGATTTGAGGGGTATTGGAGCGAGGACACTGGTTTGGTTCAAGATATTT
v_call: TRGV9; clone_size: few; j_call: TRGJ1/TRGJ2; cdr3_aa: CALWGGTLVGKLF; cdr3_nt: TGTGCCTTGTGGGGAGGGACCTTGGTAGGGAAACTCTTT
v_call: TRGV10; clone_size: .; j_call: TRGJ1/TRGJ2; cdr3_aa: CAAWGFISGGSYKKLF; cdr3_nt: TGTGCTGCGTGGGGATTTATATCGGGGGGGTCGTATAAGAAACTCTTT
v_call: TRGV2; clone_size: large; j_call: TRGJP1; cdr3_aa: CATWDGPGWFKIF; cdr3_nt: TGTGCCACCTGGGACGGGCCTGGTTGGTTCAAGATATTT
v_call: TRGV5; clone_size: .; j_call: TRGJ1/TRGJ2; cdr3_aa: CATWDRLEDNKKLF; cdr3_nt: TGTGCCACCTGGGACAGGCTAGAAGATAATAAGAAACTCTTT
v_call: TRGV9; clone_size: .; j_call: TRGJ1/TRGJ2; cdr3_aa: CALWKNYYKKLF; cdr3_nt: TGTGCCTTGTGGAAAAATTATTATAAGAAACTCTTT
v_call: TRGV8; clone_size: .; j_call: TRGJP1; cdr3_aa: CATWDKALGWFKIF; cdr3_nt: TGTGCCACCTGGGATAAGGCACTTGGTTGGTTCAAGATATTT
v_call: TRGV3; clone_size: .; j_call: TRGJ1/TRGJ2; cdr3_aa: CATWGRGNVF; cdr3_nt: .
v_call: TRGV8; clone_size: large; j_call: TRGJP1; cdr3_aa: CATCTGWFKIF; cdr3_nt: TGTGCCACCTGTACTGGTTGGTTCAAGATATTT
v_call: TRGV3; clone_size: .; j_call: TRGJ1/TRGJ2; cdr3_aa: CATCLITYKKLF; cdr3_nt: TGTGCCACCTGCCTCATTACTTATAAGAAACTCTTT
v_call: TRGV8; clone_size: .; j_call: TRGJP2; cdr3_aa: CAPGDRSSSDWIKTF; cdr3_nt: TGTGCACCTGGGGATAGATCGAGTAGTGATTGGATCAAGACGTTT
v_call: TRGV2; clone_size: .; j_call: TRGJP2; cdr3_aa: CATWDGPNRRSWIKTF; cdr3_nt: TGTGCCACCTGGGACGGGCCAAACCGACGGTCTTGGATCAAGACGTTT
v_call: TRGV8; clone_size: .; j_call: TRGJ1/TRGJ2; cdr3_aa: CATWSPTPKYYYKKLF; cdr3_nt: TGTGCCACCTGGTCCCCTACCCCTAAGTATTATTATAAGAAACTCTTT
v_call: TRGV9; clone_size: few; j_call: TRGJP2; cdr3_aa: CASLHFIVVDWIKTF; cdr3_nt: TGTGCCTCACTACATTTTATAGTAGTTGATTGGATCAAGACGTTT
v_call: TRGV10; clone_size: once; j_call: TRGJ1/TRGJ2; cdr3_aa: CAGVGLLRGVEKKLF; cdr3_nt: TGTGCTGGCGTGGGATTATTGAGGGGGGTCGAGAAGAAACTCTTT
v_call: TRGV10; clone_size: few; j_call: TRGJP1; cdr3_aa: CAALGLQATGWFKIF; cdr3_nt: TGTGCTGCGTTGGGATTACAAGCCACTGGTTGGTTCAAGATATTT
v_call: TRGV4; clone_size: few; j_call: TRGJP1; cdr3_aa: CATWDDTTGWSKIF; cdr3_nt: TGTGCCACCTGGGATGATACCACTGGTTGGTCCAAGATATTT
v_call: TRGV10; clone_size: .; j_call: TRGJ1/TRGJ2; cdr3_aa: CAAWVKKLF; cdr3_nt: TGTGCTGCGTGGGTTAAGAAACTCTTT
v_call: TRGV3; clone_size: once; j_call: TRGJ1/TRGJ2; cdr3_aa: CATWDNSNYYKKLF; cdr3_nt: TGTGCCACCTGGGACAACAGTAATTATTATAAGAAACTCTTT
v_call: TRGV10; clone_size: once; j_call: TRGJP1; cdr3_aa: CAAWDSRGRRPTGWFKIF; cdr3_nt: TGTGCTGCGTGGGATTCGCGTGGAAGGCGCCCCACTGGTTGGTTCAAGATATTT